The entry below describes one TCR beta chain. Its antigen is unknown. Individual cDNA molecules were tagged with unique molecular identifiers. One entry per CDR3 protein, called by TCRdb with MiXCR from the 5' RACE reads. Of about 59,000 distinct CDR3 sequences listed, roughly 13% are singletons. The sample originates from a study of early T cells in non-severe SARS-CoV-2 infection. This CDR3 is built from 14 residues. CDR1 and CDR2 from the germline V gene are MGHDK and SYGVNS. The junction had 7 bases not matched to a gene; V was cut back by 2 bases and J by 8 bases. Broader study findings: CD4 and private specificities were missed by VDJdb matching, which favored anti-spike CD8 responses.

The sequence derives from an adult who was a healthcare worker with PCR-confirmed SARS-CoV-2 infection or an uninfected control (not recorded which). The sample here was whole blood, taken at baseline. The gene calls are TRBV25-1 and TRBJ1-1; 8 bases fit TRBD1. CDR3 protein: CASSELDREGEAFF. The CDR3, as DNA: TGTGCCAGCAGTGAACTGGACAGGGAGGGGGAAGCTTTCTTT.